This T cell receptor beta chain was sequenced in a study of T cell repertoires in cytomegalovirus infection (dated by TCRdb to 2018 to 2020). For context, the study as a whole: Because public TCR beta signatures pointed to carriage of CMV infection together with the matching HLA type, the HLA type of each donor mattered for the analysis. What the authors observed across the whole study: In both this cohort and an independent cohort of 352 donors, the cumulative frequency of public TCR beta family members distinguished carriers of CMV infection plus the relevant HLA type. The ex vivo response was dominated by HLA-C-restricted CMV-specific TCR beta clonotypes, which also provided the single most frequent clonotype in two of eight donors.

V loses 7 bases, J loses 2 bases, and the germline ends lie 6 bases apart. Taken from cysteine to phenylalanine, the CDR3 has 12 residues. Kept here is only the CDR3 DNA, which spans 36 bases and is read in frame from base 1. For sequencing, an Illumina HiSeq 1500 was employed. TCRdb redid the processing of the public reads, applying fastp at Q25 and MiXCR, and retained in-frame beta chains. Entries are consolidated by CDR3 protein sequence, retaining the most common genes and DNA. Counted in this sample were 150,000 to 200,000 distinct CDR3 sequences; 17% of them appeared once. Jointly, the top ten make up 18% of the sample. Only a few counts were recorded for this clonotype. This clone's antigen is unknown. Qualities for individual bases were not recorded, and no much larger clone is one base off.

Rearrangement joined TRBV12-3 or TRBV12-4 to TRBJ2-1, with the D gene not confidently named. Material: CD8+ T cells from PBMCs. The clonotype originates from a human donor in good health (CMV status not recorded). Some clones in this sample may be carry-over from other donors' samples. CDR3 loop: CASTAAYNEQFF. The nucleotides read TGTGCCAGCACTGCTGCCTACAATGAGCAGTTCTTC.